These 10 T cell receptor beta chains originate from one sample sequenced in a study of OX40 agonist ivuxolimab in advanced cancers. Libraries were prepared by immunoSEQ multiplex PCR; TCRdb keeps only in-frame clonotypes and omits some of them. Of about 150,000 clones listed, 94% are singletons. The sequenced sample was CD4+ or CD8+ T cells sorted from blood, obtained in a trial of the OX40 agonist ivuxolimab. The receptors were sampled from an adult with an advanced solid tumor such as melanoma, head and neck, liver or kidney cancer.

This clone has just a few counts. The chain links TRBV29-1 to TRBJ2-1, with D possibly TRBD1 on 6 matching bases. CDR3 length: 14 amino acids. Trimming shortened V by 0 bases and J by 9 bases, and 15 bases separated the two germline ends. CDR1 SQVTM and CDR2 ANQGSEA come from the germline V gene. The CDR3 bases are TGCAGCGTTGAAGATTGGGGGCGATCCGGTGAGCAGTTCTTC. It specifies CSVEDWGRSGEQFF.

The V and J genes are TRBV9 and TRBJ2-1; tentatively, D is TRBD1 (5 bases). V was cut by 2 bases and J by 4 bases, with 7 bases left in between. The CDR3 covers 13 residues. CDR1 is SGDLS and CDR2 is YYNGEE in the germline V gene. The CDR3 region has the DNA TGTGCCAGCAGCGTTGGACAATACAATGAGCAGTTCTTC. The encoded protein is CASSVGQYNEQFF. Full variable domain (rest looked up from reference TRBV9 and TRBJ2-1): DSGVTQTPKHLITATGQRVTLRCSPRSGDLSVYWYQQSLDQGLQFLIQYYNGEERAKGNILERFSAQQFPDLHSELNLSSLELGDSALYFCASSVGQYNEQFFGPGTRLTVL.

Details on this clone: Other nucleotide sequences from this sample produce the same CDR3. The chain carries TRBV4-3 and TRBJ2-7; 7 bases are a match to TRBD1. Germline V lookup: CDR1 LGHNA, CDR2 YSLEER. V shed 4 bases, J shed 3 bases, and the junction held 3 bases outside the gene matches. CDR3 length: 13 residues. CDR3 coding DNA: TGCGCCAGCAGCCTCCGACAGGGCTACGAGCAGTACTTC. It encodes CASSLRQGYEQYF.

The chain couples TRBV28 to TRBJ2-5, with 7 positions matching TRBD1. The CDR3 is 14 residues long. The germline V gene has CDR1 MDHEN and CDR2 SYDVKM. After removal of 6 bases from V and 1 base from J, the junction contained 5 bases not matched to a gene. CDR3 DNA sequence: TGTGCCAGCAGGGCCTGGGACAGCCAAGAGACCCAGTACTTC. It yields the protein CASRAWDSQETQYF.

V is TRBV4-1 and J is TRBJ1-4, with TRBD1 matching over 10 bases. Germline lookup yields CDR1 MGHRA and CDR2 YSYEKL. With V trimmed by 3 bases and J by 8 bases, 6 bases remained unmatched. The CDR3 is made up of 15 amino acids. CDR3 region: CASSQAWTGGEKLFF. As DNA, the CDR3 is TGCGCCAGCAGCCAGGCCTGGACAGGGGGAGAAAAACTGTTTTTT.

V usage is TRBV6-5 and J usage is TRBJ1-1, with D perhaps matching TRBD1 (6 bases). The CDR3 sequence is 11 residues long. V was pared by 4 bases and J by 9 bases, with 9 bases between. Germline loops: CDR1 MNHEY, CDR2 SVGAGI. The CDR3 region has the DNA TGTGCCAGCAGTTCGGACAGTAAAGCTTTCTTT. The encoded protein is CASSSDSKAFF.

The V gene is TRBV19, the J gene TRBJ1-2, with 7 positions matching TRBD1. With V trimmed by 2 bases and J by 8 bases, 8 bases remained unmatched. CDR3 size: 14 residues. The germline V gene has CDR1 LNHDA and CDR2 SQIVND (reference sequence). CDR3 loop: CASSISVRGPGYTF. CDR3 bases: TGTGCCAGTAGTATAAGCGTTAGGGGGCCCGGCTACACCTTC.

This clone was observed a single time. The chain links TRBV7-2 to TRBJ2-1; 11 bases map to TRBD2. Germline CDR1 is SGHTA and CDR2 is FQGNSA. The CDR3 runs to 15 residues. After removal of 5 bases from V and 4 bases from J, the junction contained 4 bases not matched to a gene. The CDR3: CASSRLAGTYNEQFF. The CDR3 coding sequence is TGTGCCAGCAGCCGACTAGCGGGGACTTACAATGAGCAGTTCTTC.

V usage is TRBV30 and J usage is TRBJ1-2, with 7 bases matching TRBD1. V was pared by 4 bases and J by 7 bases, with 12 bases of the junction left unmatched. The CDR3 length is 14 residues. Germline V gene data show CDR1 as GTSNPN and CDR2 as SVGIG (reference sequence). The DNA for the CDR3 is TGTGCCTGGACCCCGACAGGGAAAGCTGCTGGCTACACCTTC. Amino acids: CAWTPTGKAAGYTF.

The rearrangement links TRBV9 to TRBJ2-3; the match to TRBD2 covers 7 bases. The CDR3 spans 18 residues. Germline CDR1 and CDR2: SGDLS and YYNGEE. The J segment lost 2 bases and the V segment lost 2 bases, leaving 14 bases of the junction unmatched. The CDR3 nucleotides are TGTGCCAGCAGCGTGGGGACTACGCCCCGACTTAACACAGATACGCAGTATTTT. Its translation: CASSVGTTPRLNTDTQYF.